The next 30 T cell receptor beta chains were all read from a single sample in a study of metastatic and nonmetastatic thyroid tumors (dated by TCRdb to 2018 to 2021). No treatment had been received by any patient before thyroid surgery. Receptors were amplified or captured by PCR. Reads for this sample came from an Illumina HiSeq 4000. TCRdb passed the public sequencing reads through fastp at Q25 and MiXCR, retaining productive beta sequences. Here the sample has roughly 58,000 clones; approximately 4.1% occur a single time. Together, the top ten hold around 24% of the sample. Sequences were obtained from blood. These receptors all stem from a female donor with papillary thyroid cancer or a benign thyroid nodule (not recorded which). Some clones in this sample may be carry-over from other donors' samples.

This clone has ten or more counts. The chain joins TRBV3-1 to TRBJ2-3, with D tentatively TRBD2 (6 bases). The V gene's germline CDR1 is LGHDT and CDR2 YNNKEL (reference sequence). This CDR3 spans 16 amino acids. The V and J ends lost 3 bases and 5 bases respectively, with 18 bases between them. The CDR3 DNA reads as TGTGCCAGCAGCCAGTACGGGAGAGGGGCGCAAGATACGCAGTATTTT. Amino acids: CASSQYGRGAQDTQYF.

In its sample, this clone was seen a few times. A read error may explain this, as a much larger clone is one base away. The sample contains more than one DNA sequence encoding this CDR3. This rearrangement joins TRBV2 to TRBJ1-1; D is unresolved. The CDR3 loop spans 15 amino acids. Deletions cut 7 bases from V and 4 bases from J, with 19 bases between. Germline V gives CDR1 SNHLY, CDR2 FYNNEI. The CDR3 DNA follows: TGTGCCAGCAAATTTAGAGCTACAGAGGGCACTGAAGCTTTCTTT. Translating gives CASKFRATEGTEAFF.

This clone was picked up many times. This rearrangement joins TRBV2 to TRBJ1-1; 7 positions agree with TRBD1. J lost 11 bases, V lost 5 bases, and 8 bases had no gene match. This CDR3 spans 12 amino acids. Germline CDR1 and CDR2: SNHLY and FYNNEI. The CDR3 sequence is CASSPQGTGAFF. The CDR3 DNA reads TGTGCCAGCAGTCCACAGGGGACTGGCGCTTTCTTT.

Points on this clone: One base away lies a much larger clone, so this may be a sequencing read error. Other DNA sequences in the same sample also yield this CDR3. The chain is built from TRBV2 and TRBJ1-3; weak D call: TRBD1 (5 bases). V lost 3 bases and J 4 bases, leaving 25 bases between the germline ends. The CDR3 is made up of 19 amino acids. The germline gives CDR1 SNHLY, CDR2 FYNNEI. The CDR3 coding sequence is TGTGCCAGCAGTGAGGGTCGGACGGGTCGGGGCCCTGGGGGAAACACCATATATTTT. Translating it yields CASSEGRTGRGPGGNTIYF.

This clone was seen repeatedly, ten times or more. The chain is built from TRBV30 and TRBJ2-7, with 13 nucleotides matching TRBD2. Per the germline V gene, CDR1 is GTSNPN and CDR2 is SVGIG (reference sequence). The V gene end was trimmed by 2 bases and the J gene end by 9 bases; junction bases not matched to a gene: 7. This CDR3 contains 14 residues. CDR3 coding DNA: TGTGCCTGGAGTCGGGGGACTAGCGGGAAGGGGCAGTACTTC. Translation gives CAWSRGTSGKGQYF.

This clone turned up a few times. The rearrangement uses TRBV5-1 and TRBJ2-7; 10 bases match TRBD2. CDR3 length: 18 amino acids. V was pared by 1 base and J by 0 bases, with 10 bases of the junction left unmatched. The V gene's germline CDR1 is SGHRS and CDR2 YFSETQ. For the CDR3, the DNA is TGCGCCAGCAGCTTGTTGGCTAGCGGGAGTTCCCTCTCCTACGAGCAGTACTTC. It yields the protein CASSLLASGSSLSYEQYF.

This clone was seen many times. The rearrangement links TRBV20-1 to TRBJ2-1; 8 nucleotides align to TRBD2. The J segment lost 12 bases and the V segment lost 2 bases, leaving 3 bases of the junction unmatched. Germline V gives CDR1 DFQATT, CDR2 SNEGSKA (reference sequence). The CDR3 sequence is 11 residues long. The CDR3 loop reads CSARRSGGQFF. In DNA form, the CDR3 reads TGCAGTGCTAGACGGAGCGGGGGGCAGTTCTTC.

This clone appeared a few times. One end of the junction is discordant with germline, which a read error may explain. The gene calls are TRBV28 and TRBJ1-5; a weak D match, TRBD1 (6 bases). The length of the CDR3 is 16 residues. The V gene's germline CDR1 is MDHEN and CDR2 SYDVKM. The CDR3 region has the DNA TGTGCCAGCAGTACACCGGGGGCCGGGGGCAATCAGCTCCAGCATTTT. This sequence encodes CASSTPGAGGNQLQHF.

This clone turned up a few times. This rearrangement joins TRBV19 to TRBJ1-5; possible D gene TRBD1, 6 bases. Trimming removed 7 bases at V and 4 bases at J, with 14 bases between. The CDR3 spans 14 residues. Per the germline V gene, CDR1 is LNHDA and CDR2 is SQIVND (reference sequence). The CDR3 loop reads CASNQGGENQPQHF. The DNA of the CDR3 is TGTGCCAGTAACCAAGGGGGGGAGAATCAGCCCCAGCATTTT. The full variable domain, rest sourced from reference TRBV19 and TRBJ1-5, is DGGITQSPKYLFRKEGQNVTLSCEQNLNHDAMYWYRQDPGQGLRLIYYSQIVNDFQKGDIAEGYSVSREKKESFPLTVTSAQKNPTAFYLCASNQGGENQPQHFGDGTRLSIL.

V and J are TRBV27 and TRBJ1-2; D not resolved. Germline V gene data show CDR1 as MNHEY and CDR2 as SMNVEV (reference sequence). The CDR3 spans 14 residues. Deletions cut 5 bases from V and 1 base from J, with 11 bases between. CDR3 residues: CASSNPSGNYGYTF. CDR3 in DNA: TGTGCCAGCAGTAACCCCAGTGGTAACTATGGCTACACCTTC.

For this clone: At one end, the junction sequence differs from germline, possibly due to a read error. The CDR3 sequence is CASIFEPAGTIFFATGDLFF. CDR3 sequence (DNA): TGTGCCAGCATTTTTGAACCCGCCGGGACTATATTCTTTGCCACCGGGGATCTGTTTTTT. The V call is TRBV6-2 or TRBV6-3, the J call TRBJ2-2; TRBD2 matches 7 bases. Per germline, CDR1 MNHEY and CDR2 SVGEGT. CDR3 length equals 20 residues.

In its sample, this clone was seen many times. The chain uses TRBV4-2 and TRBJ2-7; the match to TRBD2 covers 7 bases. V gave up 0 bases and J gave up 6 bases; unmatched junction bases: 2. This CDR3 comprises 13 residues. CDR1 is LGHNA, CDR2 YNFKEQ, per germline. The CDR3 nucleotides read TGTGCCAGCAGCCAAGAGGGCGGGAGCGAGCAGTACTTC. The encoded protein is CASSQEGGSEQYF.

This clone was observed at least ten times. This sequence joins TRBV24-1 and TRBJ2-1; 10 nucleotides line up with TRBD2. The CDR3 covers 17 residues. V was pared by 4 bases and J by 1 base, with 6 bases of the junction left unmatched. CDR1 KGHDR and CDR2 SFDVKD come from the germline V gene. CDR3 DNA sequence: TGTGCCACCAGTGACCCTCAGCGGGAGGGATCCTACAATGAGCAGTTCTTC. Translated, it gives CATSDPQREGSYNEQFF.

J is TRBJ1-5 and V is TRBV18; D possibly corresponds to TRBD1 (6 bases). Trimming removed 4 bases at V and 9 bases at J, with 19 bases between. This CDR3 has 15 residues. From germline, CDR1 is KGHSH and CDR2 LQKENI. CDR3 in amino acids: CASSRRRGVDSPQHF. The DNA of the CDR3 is TGTGCCAGCTCACGGCGGAGGGGGGTGGATTCGCCCCAGCATTTT.

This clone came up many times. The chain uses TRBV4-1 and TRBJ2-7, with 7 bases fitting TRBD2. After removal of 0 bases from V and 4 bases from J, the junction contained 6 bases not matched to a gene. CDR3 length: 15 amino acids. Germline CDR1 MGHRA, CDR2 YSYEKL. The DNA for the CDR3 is TGCGCCAGCAGCCAAGAACAGCGGGACGAGTACGAGCAGTACTTC. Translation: CASSQEQRDEYEQYF.

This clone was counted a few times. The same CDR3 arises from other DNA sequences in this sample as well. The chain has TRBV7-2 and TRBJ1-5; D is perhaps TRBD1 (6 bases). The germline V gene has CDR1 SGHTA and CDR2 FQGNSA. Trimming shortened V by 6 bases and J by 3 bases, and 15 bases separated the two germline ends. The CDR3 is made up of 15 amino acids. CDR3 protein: CASSRDTYSNQPQHF. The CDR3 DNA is TGTGCCAGCAGTCGGGACACCTATTCCAATCAGCCCCAGCATTTT.

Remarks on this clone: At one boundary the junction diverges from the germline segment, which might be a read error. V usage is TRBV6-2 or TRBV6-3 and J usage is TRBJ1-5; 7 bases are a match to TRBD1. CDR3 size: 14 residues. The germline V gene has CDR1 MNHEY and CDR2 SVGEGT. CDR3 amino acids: CASSGGTWGQPQHF. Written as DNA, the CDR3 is TGTGCCAGCAGTGGCGGGACATGGGGACAGCCGCAGCATTTT.

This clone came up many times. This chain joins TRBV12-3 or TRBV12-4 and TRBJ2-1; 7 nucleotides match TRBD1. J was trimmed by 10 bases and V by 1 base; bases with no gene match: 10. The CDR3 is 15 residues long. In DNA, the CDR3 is TGTGCCAGCAGTTTAGAAAACAGGGGCCCTCCGGAGCAGTTCTTC. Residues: CASSLENRGPPEQFF.

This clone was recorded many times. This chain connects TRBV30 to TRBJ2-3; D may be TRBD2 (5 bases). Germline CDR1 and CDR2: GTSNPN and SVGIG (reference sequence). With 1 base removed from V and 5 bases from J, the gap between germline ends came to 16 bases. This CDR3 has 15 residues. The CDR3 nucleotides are TGTGCCTGGAGTGCCCGTTCATCGGGGATAGATACGCAGTATTTT. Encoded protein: CAWSARSSGIDTQYF.

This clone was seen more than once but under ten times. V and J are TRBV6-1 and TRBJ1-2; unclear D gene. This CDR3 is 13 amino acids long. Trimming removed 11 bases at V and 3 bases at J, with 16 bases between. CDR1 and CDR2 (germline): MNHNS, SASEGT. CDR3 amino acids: CACTVTPYYGYTF. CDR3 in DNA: TGTGCCTGCACCGTGACACCCTACTATGGCTACACCTTC.

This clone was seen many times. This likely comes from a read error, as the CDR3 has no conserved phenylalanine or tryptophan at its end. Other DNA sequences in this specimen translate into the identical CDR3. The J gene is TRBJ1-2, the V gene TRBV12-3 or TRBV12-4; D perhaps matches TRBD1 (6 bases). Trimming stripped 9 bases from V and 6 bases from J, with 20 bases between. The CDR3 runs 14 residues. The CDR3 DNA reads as TGTGCCAGTAGCCCCAGGGCAGGGGCCGATGGCTACACCTCC. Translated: CASSPRAGADGYTS.

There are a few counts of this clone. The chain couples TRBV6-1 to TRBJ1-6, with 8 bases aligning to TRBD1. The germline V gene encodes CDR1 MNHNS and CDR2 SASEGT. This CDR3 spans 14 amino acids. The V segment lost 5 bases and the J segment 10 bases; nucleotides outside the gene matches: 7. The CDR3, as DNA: TGTGCCAGCAGTTCTGACAGGGGCCTATCACCCCTCCACTTT. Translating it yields CASSSDRGLSPLHF.

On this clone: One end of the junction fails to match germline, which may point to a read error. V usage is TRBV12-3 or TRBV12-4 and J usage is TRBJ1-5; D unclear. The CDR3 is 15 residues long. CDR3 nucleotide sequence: TGTGCCAGCAGTTTACGGGGAACGAGCAATCAACCCCAGCATTTT. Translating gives CASSLRGTSNQPQHF.

This CDR3 reads CASSGGGTDTQYF. The CDR3 DNA reads as TGTGCCAGCAGTGGGGGAGGGACAGATACGCAGTATTTT. The gene calls are TRBV12-3 or TRBV12-4 and TRBJ2-3; 7 bases match TRBD2. The CDR3 loop spans 13 amino acids. The V and J ends lost 5 bases and 3 bases, in that order; junction bases with no gene match: 2.

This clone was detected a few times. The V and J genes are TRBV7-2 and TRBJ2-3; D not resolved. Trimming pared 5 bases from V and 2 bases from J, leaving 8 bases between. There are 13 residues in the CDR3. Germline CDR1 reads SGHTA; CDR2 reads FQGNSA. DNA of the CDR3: TGTGCCAGCAGCCAGCGATTCACAGATACGCAGTATTTT. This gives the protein CASSQRFTDTQYF.

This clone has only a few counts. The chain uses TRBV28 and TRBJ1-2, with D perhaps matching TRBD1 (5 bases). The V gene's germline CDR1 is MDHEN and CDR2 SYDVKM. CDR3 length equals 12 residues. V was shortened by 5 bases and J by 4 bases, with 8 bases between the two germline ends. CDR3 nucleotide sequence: TGTGCCAGCAGTGAGGGGACCTATGGCTACACCTTC. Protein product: CASSEGTYGYTF.

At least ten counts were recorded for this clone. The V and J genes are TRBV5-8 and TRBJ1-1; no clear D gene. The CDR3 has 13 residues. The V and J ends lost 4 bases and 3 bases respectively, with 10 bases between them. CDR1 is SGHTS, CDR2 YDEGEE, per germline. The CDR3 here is CASSQTLYTEAFF. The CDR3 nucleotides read TGTGCCAGCAGCCAAACTCTTTACACTGAAGCTTTCTTT.

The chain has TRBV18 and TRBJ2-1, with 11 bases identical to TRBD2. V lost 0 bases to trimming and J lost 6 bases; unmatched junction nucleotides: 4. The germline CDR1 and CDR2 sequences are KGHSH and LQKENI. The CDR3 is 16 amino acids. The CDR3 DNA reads TGTGCCAGCTCACCACCGGTCCTAGCGGGAGGCAATGAGCAGTTCTTC. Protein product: CASSPPVLAGGNEQFF.

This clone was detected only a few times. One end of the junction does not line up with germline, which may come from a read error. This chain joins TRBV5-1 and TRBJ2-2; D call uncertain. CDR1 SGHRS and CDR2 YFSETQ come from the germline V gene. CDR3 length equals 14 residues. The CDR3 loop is CASSLGSYIGELFF. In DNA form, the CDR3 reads TGCGCCAGTAGCTTGGGGTCGTACATCGGGGAGCTGTTTTTT.

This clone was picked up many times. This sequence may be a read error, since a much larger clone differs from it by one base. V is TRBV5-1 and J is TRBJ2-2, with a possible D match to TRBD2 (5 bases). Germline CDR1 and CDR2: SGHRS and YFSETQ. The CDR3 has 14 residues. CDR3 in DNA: TGCGCCAGCAGCTTTGGCCCGAACACCGGGGAGCCGTTTTTT. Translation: CASSFGPNTGEPFF.